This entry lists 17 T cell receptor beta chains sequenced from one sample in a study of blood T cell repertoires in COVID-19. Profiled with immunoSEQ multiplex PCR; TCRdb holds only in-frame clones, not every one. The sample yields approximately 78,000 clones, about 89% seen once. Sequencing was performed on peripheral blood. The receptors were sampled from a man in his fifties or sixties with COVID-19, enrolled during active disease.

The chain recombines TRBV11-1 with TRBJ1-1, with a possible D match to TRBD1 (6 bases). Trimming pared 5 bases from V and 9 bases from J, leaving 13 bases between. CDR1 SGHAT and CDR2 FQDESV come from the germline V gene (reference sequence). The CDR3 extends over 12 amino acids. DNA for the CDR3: TGTGCCAGCAGCGCCGACAGGCGTCAAGCTTTCTTT. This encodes CASSADRRQAFF.

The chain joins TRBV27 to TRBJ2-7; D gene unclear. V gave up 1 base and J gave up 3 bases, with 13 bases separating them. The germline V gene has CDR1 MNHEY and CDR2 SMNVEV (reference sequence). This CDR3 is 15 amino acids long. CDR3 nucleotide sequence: TGTGCCAGCAGTTTATTGAAAACCGGTGGCTACGAGCAGTACTTC. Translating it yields CASSLLKTGGYEQYF.

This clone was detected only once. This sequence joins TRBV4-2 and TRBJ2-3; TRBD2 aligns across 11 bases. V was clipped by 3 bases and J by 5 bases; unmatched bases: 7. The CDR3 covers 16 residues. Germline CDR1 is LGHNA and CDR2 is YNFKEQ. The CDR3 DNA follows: TGTGCCAGCAGCCATACTAGCGGGAGAGGGGTAGATACGCAGTATTTT. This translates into CASSHTSGRGVDTQYF.

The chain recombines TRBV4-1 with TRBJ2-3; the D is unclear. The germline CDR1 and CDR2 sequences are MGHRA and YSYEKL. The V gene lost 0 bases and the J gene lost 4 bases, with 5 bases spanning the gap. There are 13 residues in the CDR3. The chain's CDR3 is CASSQDQSDTQYF. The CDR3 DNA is TGCGCCAGCAGCCAAGATCAGTCAGATACGCAGTATTTT.

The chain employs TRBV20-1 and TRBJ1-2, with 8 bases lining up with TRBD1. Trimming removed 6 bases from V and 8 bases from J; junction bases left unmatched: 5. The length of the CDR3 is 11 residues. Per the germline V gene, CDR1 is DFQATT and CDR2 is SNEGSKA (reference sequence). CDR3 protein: CSARTGRGYTF. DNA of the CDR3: TGCAGTGCACGGACAGGGCGGGGCTACACCTTC.

Here the CDR3 reads CASSLLAGVASPSYEQYF. The CDR3 DNA sequence: TGTGCCAGCAGCTTATTGGCAGGGGTTGCGTCCCCCTCCTACGAGCAGTACTTC. J is TRBJ2-7 and V is TRBV11-2; tentative D call: TRBD1 (6 bases). CDR3 length equals 18 residues. Trimming shortened V by 2 bases and J by 0 bases, and 20 bases separated the two germline ends. In germline, CDR1 is SGHAT, CDR2 FQNNGV.

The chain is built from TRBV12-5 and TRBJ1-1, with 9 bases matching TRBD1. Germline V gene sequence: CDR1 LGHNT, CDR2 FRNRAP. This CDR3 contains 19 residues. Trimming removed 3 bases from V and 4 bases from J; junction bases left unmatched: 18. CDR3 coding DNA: TGTGCTAGTGGTTTCCGTTTCCGGGACAGGGAAACCGGGGGCACTGAAGCTTTCTTT. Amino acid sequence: CASGFRFRDRETGGTEAFF.

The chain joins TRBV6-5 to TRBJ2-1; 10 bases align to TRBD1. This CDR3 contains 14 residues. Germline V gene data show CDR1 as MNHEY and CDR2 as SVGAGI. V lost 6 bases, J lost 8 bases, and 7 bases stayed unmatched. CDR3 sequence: CASRDRGRVDEQFF. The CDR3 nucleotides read TGTGCCAGCAGAGACAGGGGGCGCGTAGATGAGCAGTTCTTC.

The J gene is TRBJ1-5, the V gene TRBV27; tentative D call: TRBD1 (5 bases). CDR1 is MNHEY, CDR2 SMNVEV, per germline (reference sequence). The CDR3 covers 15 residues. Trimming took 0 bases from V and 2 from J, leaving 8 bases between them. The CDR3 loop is CASSLSGAGNQPQHF. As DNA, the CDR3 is TGTGCCAGCAGTTTATCAGGGGCTGGCAATCAGCCCCAGCATTTT.

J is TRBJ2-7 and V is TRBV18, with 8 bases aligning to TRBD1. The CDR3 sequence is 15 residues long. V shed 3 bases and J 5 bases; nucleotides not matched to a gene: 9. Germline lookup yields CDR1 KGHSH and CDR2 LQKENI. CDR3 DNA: TGTGCCAGCTCACCGAGAGCAGGGGGCCAAAACGAGCAGTACGTC. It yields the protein CASSPRAGGQNEQYV.

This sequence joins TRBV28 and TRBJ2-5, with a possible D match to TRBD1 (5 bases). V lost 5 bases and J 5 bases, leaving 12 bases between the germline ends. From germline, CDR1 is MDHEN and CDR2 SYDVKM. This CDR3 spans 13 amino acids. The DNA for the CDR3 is TGTGCCAGCAGTGAAGGGGCAATGGAGACCCAGTACTTC. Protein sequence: CASSEGAMETQYF.

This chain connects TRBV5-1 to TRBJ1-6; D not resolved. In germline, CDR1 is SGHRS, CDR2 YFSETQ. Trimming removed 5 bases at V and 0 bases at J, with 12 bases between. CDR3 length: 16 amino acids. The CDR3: CASREQASSYNSPLHF. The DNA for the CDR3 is TGCGCCAGCAGAGAGCAGGCAAGCTCCTATAATTCACCCCTCCACTTT.

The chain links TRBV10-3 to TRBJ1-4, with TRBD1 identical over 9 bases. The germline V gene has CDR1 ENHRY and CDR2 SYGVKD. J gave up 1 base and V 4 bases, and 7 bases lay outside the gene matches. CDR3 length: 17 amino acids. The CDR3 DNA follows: TGTGCCATCAGTGCGGGACAGGGATCTCTAACTAATGAAAAACTGTTTTTT. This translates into CAISAGQGSLTNEKLFF.

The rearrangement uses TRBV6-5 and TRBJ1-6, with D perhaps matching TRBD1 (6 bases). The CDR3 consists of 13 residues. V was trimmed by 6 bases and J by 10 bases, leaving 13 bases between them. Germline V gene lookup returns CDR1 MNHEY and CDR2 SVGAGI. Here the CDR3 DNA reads TGTGCCAGCAGGAAGGGGGTTCGATCACCCCTCCACTTT. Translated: CASRKGVRSPLHF.

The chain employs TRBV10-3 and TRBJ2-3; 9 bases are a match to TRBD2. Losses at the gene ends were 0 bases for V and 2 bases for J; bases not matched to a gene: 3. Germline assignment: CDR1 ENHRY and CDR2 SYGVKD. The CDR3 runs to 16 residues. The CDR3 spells CAISESAGGVTDTQYF. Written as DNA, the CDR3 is TGTGCCATCAGTGAGTCGGCGGGAGGGGTCACAGATACGCAGTATTTT.

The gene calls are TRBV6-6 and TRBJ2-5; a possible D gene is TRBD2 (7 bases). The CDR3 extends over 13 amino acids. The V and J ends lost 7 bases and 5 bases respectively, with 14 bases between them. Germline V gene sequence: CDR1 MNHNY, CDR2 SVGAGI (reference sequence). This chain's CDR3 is CASKGGVWETQYF. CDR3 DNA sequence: TGTGCCAGCAAGGGGGGGGTTTGGGAGACCCAGTACTTC.

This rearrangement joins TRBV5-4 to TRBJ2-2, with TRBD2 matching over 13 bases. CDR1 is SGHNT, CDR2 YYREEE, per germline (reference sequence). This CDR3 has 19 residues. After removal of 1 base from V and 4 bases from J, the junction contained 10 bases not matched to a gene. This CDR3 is CASSLSWGLAGLSTGELFF. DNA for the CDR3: TGTGCCAGCAGCTTGAGTTGGGGACTAGCGGGACTCAGCACCGGGGAGCTGTTTTTT. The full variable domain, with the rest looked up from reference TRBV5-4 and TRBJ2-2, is ETGVTQSPTHLIKTRGQQVTLRCSSQSGHNTVSWYQQALGQGPQFIFQYYREEENGRGNFPPRFSGLQFPNYSSELNVNALELDDSALYLCASSLSWGLAGLSTGELFFGEGSRLTVL.